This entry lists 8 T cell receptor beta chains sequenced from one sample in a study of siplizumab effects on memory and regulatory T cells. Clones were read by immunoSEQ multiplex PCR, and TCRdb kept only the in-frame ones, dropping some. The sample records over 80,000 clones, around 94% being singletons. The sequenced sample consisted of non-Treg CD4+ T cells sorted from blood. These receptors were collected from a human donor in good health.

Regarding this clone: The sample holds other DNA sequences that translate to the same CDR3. The CDR3 loop is CASSSGNQPQHF. As DNA, the CDR3 is TGTGCCAGCAGCTCAGGTAATCAGCCCCAGCATTTT. The chain carries TRBV7-9 and TRBJ1-5; D is undetermined. V dropped 4 bases and J dropped 4 bases, with 5 bases sitting between them. The CDR3 has 12 amino acids. In germline, CDR1 is SEHNR, CDR2 FQNEAQ (reference sequence).

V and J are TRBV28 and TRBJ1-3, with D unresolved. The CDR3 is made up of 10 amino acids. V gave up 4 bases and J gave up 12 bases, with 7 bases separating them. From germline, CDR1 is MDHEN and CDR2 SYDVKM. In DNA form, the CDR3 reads TGTGCCAGCAGTTCACAAAACATATATTTT. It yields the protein CASSSQNIYF. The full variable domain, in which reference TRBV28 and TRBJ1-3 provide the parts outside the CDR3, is DVKVTQSSRYLVKRTGEKVFLECVQDMDHENMFWYRQDPGLGLRLIYFSYDVKMKEKGDIPEGYSVSREKKERFSLILESASTNQTSMYLCASSSQNIYFGEGSWLTVV.

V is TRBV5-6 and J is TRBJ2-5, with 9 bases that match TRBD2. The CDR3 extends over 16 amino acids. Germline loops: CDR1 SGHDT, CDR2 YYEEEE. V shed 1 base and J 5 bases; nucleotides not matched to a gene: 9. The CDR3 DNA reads TGTGCCAGCAGCTTGCTGCGCGGGAGGGCCAGGGAGACCCAGTACTTC. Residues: CASSLLRGRARETQYF. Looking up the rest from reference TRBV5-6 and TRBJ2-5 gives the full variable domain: DAGVTQSPTHLIKTRGQQVTLRCSPKSGHDTVSWYQQALGQGPQFIFQYYEEEERQRGNFPDRFSGHQFPNYSSELNVNALLLGDSALYLCASSLLRGRARETQYFGPGTRLLVL.

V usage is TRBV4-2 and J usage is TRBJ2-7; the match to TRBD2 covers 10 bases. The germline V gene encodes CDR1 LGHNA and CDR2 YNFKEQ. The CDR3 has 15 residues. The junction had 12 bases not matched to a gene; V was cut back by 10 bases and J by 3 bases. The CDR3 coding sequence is TGTGCCACCGGACAAGCGGGAGGGGGGGTCTACGAGCAGTACTTC. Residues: CATGQAGGGVYEQYF.

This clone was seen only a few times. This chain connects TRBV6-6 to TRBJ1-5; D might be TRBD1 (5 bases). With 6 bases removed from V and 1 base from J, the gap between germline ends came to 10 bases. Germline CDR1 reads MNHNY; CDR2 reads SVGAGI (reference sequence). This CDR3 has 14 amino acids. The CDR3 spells CASSRDQSNQPQHF. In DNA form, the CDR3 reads TGTGCCAGCAGCCGGGACCAAAGCAATCAGCCCCAGCATTTT.

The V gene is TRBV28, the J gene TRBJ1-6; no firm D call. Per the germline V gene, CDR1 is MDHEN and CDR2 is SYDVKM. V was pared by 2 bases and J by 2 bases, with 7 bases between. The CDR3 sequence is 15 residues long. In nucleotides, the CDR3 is TGTGCCAGCAGTTTAGTGGGAGCCTATAATTCACCCCTCCACTTT. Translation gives CASSLVGAYNSPLHF.

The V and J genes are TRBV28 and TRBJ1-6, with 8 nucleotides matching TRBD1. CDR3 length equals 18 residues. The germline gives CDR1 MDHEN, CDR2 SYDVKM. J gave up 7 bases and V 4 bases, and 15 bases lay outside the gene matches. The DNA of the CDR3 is TGTGCCAGCAGTTCAACAGGGGGAAGATCTTTTGGCAATTCACCCCTCCACTTT. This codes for CASSSTGGRSFGNSPLHF.

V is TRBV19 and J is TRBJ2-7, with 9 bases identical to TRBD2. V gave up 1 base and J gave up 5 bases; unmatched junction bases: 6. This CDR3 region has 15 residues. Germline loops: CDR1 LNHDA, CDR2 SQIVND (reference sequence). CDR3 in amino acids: CASSIGGRASNEQYF. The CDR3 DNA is TGTGCCAGTAGTATAGGCGGGAGGGCTTCGAACGAGCAGTACTTC.